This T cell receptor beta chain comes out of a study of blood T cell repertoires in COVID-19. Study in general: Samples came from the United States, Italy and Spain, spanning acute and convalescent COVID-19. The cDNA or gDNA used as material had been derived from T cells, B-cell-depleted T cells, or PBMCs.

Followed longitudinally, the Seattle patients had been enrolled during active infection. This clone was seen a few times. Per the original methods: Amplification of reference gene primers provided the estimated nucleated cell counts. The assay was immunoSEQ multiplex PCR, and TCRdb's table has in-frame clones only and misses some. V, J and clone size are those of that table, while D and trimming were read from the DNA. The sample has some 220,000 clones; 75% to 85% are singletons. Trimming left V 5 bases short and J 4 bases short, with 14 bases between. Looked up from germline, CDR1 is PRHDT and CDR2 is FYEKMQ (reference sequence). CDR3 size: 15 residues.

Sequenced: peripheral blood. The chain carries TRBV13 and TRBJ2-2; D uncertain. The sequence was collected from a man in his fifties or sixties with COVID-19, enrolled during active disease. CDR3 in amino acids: CASSGSLVTTGELFF. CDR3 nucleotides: TGTGCCAGCAGCGGATCGCTAGTGACCACCGGGGAGCTGTTTTTT. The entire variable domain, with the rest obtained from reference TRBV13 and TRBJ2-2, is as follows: AAGVIQSPRHLIKEKRETATLKCYPIPRHDTVYWYQQGPGQDPQFLISFYEKMQSDKGSIPDRFSAQQFSDYHSELNMSSLELGDSALYFCASSGSLVTTGELFFGEGSRLTVL.